Shown below are 2 T cell receptor beta chains from a single sample sequenced in a study of cytomegalovirus exposure and HLA in healthy donors. 60 Vbeta and 13 Jbeta primers were used in PCR. Using immunoSEQ multiplex PCR, the repertoire was profiled, and TCRdb retains in-frame clones only, with some absent. Here the sample spans 150,000 to 200,000 clones, 60% to 80% being singletons. Sequencing used PBMCs. The origin of the receptors is a male donor in good health and CMV-seronegative.

The chain is built from TRBV7-6 and TRBJ1-1, with unresolved D. This CDR3 is built from 15 residues. Germline loops: CDR1 SGHVS, CDR2 FNYEAQ. Deletions cut 3 bases from V and 0 bases from J, with 11 bases between. The CDR3 spells CASSFSTQVNTEAFF. In DNA form, the CDR3 reads TGTGCCAGCAGCTTTTCGACCCAGGTGAACACTGAAGCTTTCTTT.

This chain links TRBV5-4 with TRBJ1-4, with D unclear. The V and J ends lost 4 bases and 14 bases respectively, with 15 bases between them. This CDR3 contains 12 residues. The V gene's germline CDR1 is SGHNT and CDR2 YYREEE (reference sequence). This CDR3 reads CASSRPEGVLFF. For the CDR3, the DNA is TGTGCCAGCAGCAGGCCCGAGGGCGTCCTGTTTTTT. Supplemented by reference TRBV5-4 and TRBJ1-4, the full variable domain reads ETGVTQSPTHLIKTRGQQVTLRCSSQSGHNTVSWYQQALGQGPQFIFQYYREEENGRGNFPPRFSGLQFPNYSSELNVNALELDDSALYLCASSRPEGVLFFGSGTQLSVL.